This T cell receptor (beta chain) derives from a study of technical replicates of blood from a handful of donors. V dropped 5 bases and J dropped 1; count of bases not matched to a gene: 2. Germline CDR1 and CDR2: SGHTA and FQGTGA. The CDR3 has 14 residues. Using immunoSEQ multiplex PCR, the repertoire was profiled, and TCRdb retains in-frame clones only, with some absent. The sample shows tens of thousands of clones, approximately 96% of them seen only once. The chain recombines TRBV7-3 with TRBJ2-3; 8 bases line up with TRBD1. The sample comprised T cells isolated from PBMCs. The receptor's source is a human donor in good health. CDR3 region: CASSPTGGTDTQYF. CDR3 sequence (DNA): TGTGCCAGCAGCCCGACAGGGGGCACAGATACGCAGTATTTT. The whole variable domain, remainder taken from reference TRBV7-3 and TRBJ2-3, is GAGVSQTPSNKVTEKGKYVELRCDPISGHTALYWYRQSLGQGPEFLIYFQGTGAADDSGLPNDRFFAVRPEGSVSTLKIQRTERGDSAVYLCASSPTGGTDTQYFGPGTRLTVL.